This record concerns one TCR beta chain sequence. Ten or more counts support this clonotype. The antigen it binds to is not known. Base qualities are not recorded, but no much larger clone differs from it by a single base. These data belong to a study of Graves' ophthalmopathy and Graves' hyperthyroidism (dated by TCRdb to 2016 to 2019). Describing the broader study: A patient counted as having stable hyperthyroidism if there was no progression to ophthalmopathy within 18 months of follow-up. To explore V-J signatures that distinguish ophthalmopathy from hyperthyroidism, a discovery set of 100 patients was enrolled, made up of about 40 with ophthalmopathy and fewer than 60 with stable hyperthyroidism. Once sampling was done, hyperthyroidism patients were given methimazole at a starting dose of 30 mg daily, while ophthalmopathy patients were given high-dose intravenous methylprednisolone. In several hyperthyroidism patients, the T-cell repertoire of thyroid tissue was compared with the T-cell repertoire of blood. In total, some 130 blood samples were TCR-sequenced: 40 to 45 ophthalmopathy, approximately 75 hyperthyroidism and about 17 hyperthyroidism-to-ophthalmopathy patients. An independent validation cohort comprised 18 hyperthyroidism patients and 15 to 17 patients who later progressed from hyperthyroidism to ophthalmopathy. The study used TCR beta repertoire signatures to distinguish Graves' ophthalmopathy from Graves' hyperthyroidism and to predict progression to ophthalmopathy.

TCR beta CDR3 regions were amplified from RNA transcripts for repertoire sequencing. The first round of RT-PCR was done with HTBI primers and the Qiagen OneStep RT-PCR kit, and was followed by a second round of multiplex PCR, then size selection and purification. The libraries underwent paired-end sequencing with 100 bp reads on an Illumina HiSeq2000. For the original study's pipeline: Reads were processed with SOAPnuke, discarding reads with adapters, uncalled bases, mean Phred below 15, or no exact constant-primer or identifier match. COPE v1.2.5 was used to merge high-quality paired reads. Each unique nucleotide sequence was treated as a clonotype, and MiTCR v1.1 was used to align the clonotypes to the IMGT TRB V, D and J references. The analysis was limited to V-J combinations with a frequency above 0.0001, which together covered just over 98% of the repertoires. For each V-J combination, a TCR clonal expansion and chaos score was defined as F50 clonal expansion divided by the chaos observed in the TCRdist matrix. Welch's t-statistics and random forest were used to narrow the features down to more than 10 V-J combinations, which were then fed into a naive Bayes classifier. Thyroid-blood repertoire similarity was quantified with the Morisita-Horn index. The raw public reads went through TCRdb reprocessing: fastp at Q25, MiXCR clone calling, in-frame beta chains kept. Rows merge per CDR3 protein into single entries with the most common DNA and genes. TCRdb's processing, not the authors' own work, is the source of the V and J calls. The table for this sample lists around 520,000 distinct CDR3 sequences; 35% to 45% of them were counted only once. About 4.2% of the sample is taken by the ten largest.

The hyperthyroidism patients were 18 to 65 years old and newly diagnosed, with a disease duration of less than 2 months. Anyone with other autoimmune diseases, uncontrolled infections, pregnancy or lactation was excluded from the study. Clinical symptoms, serum thyroxine, TRAb, thyroid ultrasound and orbital computed tomography formed the basis of the diagnosis. Total RNA was extracted with Trizol reagent and quality-checked on an Agilent 2100 Bioanalyzer. From a lookup of the germline V gene (reference sequence), CDR1 and CDR2 are DFQATT and SNEGSKA. V is trimmed back by 1 base and J by 6 bases, and the junction contains 5 bases that no gene match accounts for. From the cysteine up to the phenylalanine, the CDR3 has a length of 13 residues. Only the CDR3 portion is preserved as DNA: 39 bases, with reading frame beginning at the first base. Results the study describes overall, beyond this receptor: In validation, the model predicted ophthalmopathy progression with 55% to 71% sensitivity and roughly 78% specificity; roughly 11 predicted patients were CT-confirmed with GO in a median of about 7.1 months. In cross-validation, the 13-signature model distinguished ophthalmopathy from stable hyperthyroidism with approximately 90% sensitivity and 81.08% specificity, while in the test set the corresponding values were about 79% and 69%. Sample size was not predetermined statistically, and investigators were not blinded to group allocation. Most expanded thyroid clonotypes with frequency above 0.001 were also detected in blood, suggesting blood repertoires may reflect the thyroid immune response.

The sample taken for sequencing was peripheral blood or thyroid tissue (not recorded which). The chain uses TRBV20-1 and TRBJ2-7, and 8 junction bases match TRBD1. The sequence derives from an adult man with Graves' hyperthyroidism. The base sequence is TGCAGTGCTAGAGGCTTTACAGGGGGCGAGCAGTACTTC. This is translated as CSARGFTGGEQYF.